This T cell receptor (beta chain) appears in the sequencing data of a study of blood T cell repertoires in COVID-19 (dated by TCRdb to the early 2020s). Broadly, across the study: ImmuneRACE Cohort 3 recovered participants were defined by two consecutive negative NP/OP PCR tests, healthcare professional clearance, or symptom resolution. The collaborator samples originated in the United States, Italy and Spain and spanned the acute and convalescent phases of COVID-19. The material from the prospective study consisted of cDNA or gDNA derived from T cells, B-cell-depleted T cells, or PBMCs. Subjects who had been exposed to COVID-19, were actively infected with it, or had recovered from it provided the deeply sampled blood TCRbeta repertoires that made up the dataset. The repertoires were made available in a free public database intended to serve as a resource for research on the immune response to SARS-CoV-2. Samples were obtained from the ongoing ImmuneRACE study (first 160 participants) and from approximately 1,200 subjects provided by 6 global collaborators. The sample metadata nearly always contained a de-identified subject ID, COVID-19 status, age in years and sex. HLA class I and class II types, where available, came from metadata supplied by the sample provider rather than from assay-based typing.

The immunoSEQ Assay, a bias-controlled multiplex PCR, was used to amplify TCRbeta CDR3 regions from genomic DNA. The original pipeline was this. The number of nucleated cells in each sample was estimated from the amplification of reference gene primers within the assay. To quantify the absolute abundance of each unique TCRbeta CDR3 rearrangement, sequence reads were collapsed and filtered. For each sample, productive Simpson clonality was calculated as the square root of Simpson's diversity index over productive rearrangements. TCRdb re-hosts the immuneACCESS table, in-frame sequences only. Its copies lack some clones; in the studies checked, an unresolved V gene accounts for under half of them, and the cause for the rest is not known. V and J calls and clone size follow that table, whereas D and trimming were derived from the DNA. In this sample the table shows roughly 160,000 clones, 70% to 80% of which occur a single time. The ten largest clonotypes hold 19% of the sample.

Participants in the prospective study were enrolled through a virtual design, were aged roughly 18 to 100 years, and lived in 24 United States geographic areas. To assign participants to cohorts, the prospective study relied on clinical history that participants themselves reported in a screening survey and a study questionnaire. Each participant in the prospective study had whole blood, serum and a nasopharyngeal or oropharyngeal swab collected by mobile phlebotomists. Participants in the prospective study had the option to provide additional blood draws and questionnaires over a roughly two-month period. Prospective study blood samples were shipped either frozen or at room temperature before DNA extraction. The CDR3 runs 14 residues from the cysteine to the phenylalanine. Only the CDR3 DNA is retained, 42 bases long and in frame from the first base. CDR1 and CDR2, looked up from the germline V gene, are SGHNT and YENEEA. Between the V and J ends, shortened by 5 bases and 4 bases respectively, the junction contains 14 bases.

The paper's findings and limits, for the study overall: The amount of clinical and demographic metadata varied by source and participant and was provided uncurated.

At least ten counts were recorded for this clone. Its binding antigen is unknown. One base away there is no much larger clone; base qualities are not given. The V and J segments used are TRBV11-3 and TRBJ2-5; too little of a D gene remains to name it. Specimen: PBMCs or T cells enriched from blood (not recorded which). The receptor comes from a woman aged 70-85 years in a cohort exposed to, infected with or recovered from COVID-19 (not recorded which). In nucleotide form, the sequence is TGTGCCAGCAGCCCGGGTTGGAGTGCAGAGACCCAGTACTTC. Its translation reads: CASSPGWSAETQYF.